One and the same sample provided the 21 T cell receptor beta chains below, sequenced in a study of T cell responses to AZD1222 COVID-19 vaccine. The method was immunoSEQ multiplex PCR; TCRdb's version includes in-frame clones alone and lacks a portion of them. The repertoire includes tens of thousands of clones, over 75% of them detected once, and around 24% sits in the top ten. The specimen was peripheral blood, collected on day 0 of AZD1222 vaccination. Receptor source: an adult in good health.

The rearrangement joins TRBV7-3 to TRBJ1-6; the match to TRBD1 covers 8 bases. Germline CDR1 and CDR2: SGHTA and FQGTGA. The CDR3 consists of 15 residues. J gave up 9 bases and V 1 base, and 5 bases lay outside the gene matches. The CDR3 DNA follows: TGTGCCAGCAGCTTAAACACAGGGGGTTTTTCACCCCTCCACTTT. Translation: CASSLNTGGFSPLHF.

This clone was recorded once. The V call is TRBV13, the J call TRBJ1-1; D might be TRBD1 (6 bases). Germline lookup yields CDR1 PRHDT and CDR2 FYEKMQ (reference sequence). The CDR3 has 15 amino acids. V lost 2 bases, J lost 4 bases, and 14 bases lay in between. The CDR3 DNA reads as TGTGCCAGCAGCTTACGAACAGGGAGCGTCACTGAAGCTTTCTTT. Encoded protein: CASSLRTGSVTEAFF.

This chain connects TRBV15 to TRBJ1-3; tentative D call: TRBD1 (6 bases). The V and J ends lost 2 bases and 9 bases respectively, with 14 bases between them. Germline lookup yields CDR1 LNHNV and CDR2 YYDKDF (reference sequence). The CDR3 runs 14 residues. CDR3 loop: CATSRSGQRSTIYF. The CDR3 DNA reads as TGTGCCACCAGCAGATCAGGACAGAGGAGCACCATATATTTT.

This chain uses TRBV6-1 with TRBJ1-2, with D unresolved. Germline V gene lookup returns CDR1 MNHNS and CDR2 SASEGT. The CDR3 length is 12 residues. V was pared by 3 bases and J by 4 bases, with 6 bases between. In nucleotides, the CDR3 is TGTGCCAGCAGTGAGGGGAGCTATGGCTACACCTTC. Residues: CASSEGSYGYTF.

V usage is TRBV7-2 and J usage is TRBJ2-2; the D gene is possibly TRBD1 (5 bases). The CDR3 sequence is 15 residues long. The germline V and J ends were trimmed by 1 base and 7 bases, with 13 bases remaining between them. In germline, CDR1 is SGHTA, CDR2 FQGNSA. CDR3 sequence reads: CASSLGGAVGGELFF. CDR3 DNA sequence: TGTGCCAGCAGCTTAGGGGGCGCCGTGGGCGGGGAGCTGTTTTTT. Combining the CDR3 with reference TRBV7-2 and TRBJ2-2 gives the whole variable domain GAGVSQSPSNKVTEKGKDVELRCDPISGHTALYWYRQSLGQGLEFLIYFQGNSAPDKSGLPSDRFSAERTGGSVSTLTIQRTQQEDSAVYLCASSLGGAVGGELFFGEGSRLTVL.

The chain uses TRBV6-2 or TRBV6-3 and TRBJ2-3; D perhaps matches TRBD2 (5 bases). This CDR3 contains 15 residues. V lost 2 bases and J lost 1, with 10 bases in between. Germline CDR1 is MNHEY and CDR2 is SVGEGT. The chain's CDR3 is CASSYKGGGTDTQYF. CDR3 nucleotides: TGTGCCAGCAGTTACAAAGGAGGAGGCACAGATACGCAGTATTTT.

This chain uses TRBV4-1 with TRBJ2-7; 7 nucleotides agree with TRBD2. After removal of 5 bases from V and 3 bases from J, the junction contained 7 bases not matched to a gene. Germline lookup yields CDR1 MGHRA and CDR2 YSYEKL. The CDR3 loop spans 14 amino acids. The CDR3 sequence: CASSERDGYYEQYF. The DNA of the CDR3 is TGCGCCAGCAGCGAGCGGGACGGGTACTACGAGCAGTACTTC.

Here the CDR3 reads CASSFRQTGLNEQFF. The CDR3, as DNA: TGTGCCAGCAGCTTTCGGCAAACTGGGCTCAATGAGCAGTTCTTC. The V gene is TRBV7-3, the J gene TRBJ2-1; D is uncertain. Germline V gene data show CDR1 as SGHTA and CDR2 as FQGTGA. V shed 3 bases and J shed 6 bases, with 15 bases lying between them. The CDR3 loop spans 15 amino acids. Combining the CDR3 with reference TRBV7-3 and TRBJ2-1 gives the whole variable domain GAGVSQTPSNKVTEKGKYVELRCDPISGHTALYWYRQSLGQGPEFLIYFQGTGAADDSGLPNDRFFAVRPEGSVSTLKIQRTERGDSAVYLCASSFRQTGLNEQFFGPGTRLTVL.

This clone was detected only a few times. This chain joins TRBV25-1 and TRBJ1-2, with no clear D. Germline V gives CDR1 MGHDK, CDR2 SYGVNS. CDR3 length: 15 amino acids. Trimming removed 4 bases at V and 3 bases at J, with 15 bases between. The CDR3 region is CASSGRNRPYYGYTF. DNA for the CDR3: TGTGCCAGCAGTGGGAGGAACAGACCTTACTATGGCTACACCTTC.

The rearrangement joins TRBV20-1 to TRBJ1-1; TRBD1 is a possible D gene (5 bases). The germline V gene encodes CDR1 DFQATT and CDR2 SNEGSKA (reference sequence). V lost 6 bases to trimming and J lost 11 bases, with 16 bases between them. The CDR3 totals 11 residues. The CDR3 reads CSADPGLWAFF. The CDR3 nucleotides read TGCAGTGCCGACCCAGGGCTTTGGGCTTTCTTT.

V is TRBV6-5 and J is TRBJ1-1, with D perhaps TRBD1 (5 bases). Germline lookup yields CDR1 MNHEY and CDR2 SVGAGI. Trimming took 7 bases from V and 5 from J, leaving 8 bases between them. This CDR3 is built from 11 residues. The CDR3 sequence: CASTGGTEAFF. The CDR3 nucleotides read TGTGCCAGCACCGGGGGGACTGAAGCTTTCTTT.

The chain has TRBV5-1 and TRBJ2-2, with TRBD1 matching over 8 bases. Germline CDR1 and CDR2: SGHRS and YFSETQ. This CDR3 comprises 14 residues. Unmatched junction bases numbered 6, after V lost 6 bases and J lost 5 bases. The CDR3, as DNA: TGCGCCAGCAAGCTACAGGGGGATACCGGGGAGCTGTTTTTT. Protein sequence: CASKLQGDTGELFF.

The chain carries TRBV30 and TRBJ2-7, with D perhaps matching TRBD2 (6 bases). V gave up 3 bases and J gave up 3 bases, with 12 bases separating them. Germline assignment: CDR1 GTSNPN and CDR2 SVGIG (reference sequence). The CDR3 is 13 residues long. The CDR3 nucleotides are TGTGCCTGGAGAGGGACTGGAGTCTACGAGCAGTACTTC. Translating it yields CAWRGTGVYEQYF.

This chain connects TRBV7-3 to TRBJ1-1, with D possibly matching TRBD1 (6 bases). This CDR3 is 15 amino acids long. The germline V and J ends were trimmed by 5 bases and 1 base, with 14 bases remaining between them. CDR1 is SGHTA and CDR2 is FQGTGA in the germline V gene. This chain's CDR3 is CASSPHRAGNTEAFF. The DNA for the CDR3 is TGTGCCAGCAGCCCTCACAGGGCGGGGAACACTGAAGCTTTCTTT.

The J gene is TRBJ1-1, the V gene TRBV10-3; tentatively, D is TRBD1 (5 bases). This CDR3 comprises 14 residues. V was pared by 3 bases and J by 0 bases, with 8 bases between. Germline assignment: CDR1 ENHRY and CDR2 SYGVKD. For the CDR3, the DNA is TGTGCCATCAGTGATGGGGGTTTGAACACTGAAGCTTTCTTT. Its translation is CAISDGGLNTEAFF.

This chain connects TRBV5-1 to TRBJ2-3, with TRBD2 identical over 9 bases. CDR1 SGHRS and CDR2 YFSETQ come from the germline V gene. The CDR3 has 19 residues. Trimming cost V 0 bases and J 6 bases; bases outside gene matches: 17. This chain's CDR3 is CASSLEAGGLLSHADTQYF. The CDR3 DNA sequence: TGCGCCAGCAGCTTGGAAGCGGGGGGCCTTCTTAGTCATGCGGATACGCAGTATTTT.

This CDR3 reads CASSLGSGELFF. The CDR3 bases are TGTGCCAGCAGCTTGGGCTCCGGGGAGCTGTTTTTT. The chain is built from TRBV11-2 and TRBJ2-2; D remains unclear. This CDR3 is built from 12 residues. Per the germline V gene, CDR1 is SGHAT and CDR2 is FQNNGV. V dropped 3 bases and J dropped 6 bases, with 5 bases sitting between them.

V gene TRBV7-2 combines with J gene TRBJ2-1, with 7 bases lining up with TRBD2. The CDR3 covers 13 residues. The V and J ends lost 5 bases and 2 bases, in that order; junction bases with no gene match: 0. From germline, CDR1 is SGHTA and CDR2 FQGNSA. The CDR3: CASSGGAYNEQFF. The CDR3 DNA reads TGTGCCAGCAGCGGGGGGGCCTACAATGAGCAGTTCTTC.

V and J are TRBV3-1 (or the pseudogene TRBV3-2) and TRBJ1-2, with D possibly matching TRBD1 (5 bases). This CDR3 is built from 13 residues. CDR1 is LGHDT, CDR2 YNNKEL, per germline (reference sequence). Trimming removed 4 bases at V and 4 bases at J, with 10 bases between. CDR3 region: CASSLTGAYGYTF. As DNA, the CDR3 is TGTGCCAGCAGCCTCACCGGGGCCTATGGCTACACCTTC.

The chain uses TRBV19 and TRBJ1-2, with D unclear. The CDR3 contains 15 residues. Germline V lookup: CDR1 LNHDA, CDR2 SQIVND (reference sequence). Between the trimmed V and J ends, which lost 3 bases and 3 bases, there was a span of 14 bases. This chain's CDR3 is CASSIERLTYYGYTF. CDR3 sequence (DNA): TGTGCCAGTAGTATCGAGCGGCTCACTTACTATGGCTACACCTTC.

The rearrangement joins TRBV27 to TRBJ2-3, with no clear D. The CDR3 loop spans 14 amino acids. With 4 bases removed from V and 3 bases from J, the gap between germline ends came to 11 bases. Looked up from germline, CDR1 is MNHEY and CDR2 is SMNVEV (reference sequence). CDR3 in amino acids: CASSSSRKTDTQYF. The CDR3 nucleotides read TGTGCCAGCAGTTCGTCCCGAAAAACAGATACGCAGTATTTT.